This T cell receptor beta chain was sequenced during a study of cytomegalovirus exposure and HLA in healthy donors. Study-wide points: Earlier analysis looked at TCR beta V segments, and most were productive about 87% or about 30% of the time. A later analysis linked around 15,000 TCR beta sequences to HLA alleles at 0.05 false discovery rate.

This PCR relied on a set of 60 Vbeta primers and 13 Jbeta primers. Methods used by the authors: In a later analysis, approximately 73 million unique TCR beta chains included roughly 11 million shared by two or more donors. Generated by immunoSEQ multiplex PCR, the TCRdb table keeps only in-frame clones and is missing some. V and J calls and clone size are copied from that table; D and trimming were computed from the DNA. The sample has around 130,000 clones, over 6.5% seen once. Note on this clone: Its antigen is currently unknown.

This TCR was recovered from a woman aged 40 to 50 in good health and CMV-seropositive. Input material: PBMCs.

DNA of the CDR3: TGTGCCAGCAGCCACGACAGGTCCTCTGGAAACACCATATATTTT. Its translation: CASSHDRSSGNTIYF. The gene calls are TRBV7-6 and TRBJ1-3; possibly TRBD1 for D (6 bases). The CDR3 is 15 residues long. Germline CDR1 reads SGHVS; CDR2 reads FNYEAQ. V was cut by 5 bases and J by 0 bases, with 11 bases left in between.